The clone carrying this T cell receptor (beta chain) was seen only a few times. The target antigen is unknown. At one end, the junction sequence differs from germline, possibly due to a read error. The data were taken from a study of post-analysis software for immune sequencing data. Study summary: Secondary progressive, relapsing-remitting and progressive-relapsing multiple sclerosis were among the included disease courses. Study-level points and caveats: Strong co-clustering by F measure linked samples that shared a preparation batch. Among five TRBV segments more frequent in patients than controls were TRBV5-6, TRBV5-1 and TRBV20-1. Patients with multiple sclerosis recorded significantly lower normalized Chao1 diversity than controls, the study found.

The TCR beta cDNA libraries contained unique molecular identifiers. T cells numbering about 0.85 to 10 million yielded roughly 0.5 million cDNA molecules. TCRdb fed the PCR reads into MiXCR, producing one record per CDR3 protein. The sample lists under 200,000 distinct CDR3 sequences; 25% to 35% were seen once. CDR3 length equals 13 residues. From germline, CDR1 is SGDLS and CDR2 YYNGEE. This rearrangement joins TRBV9 to TRBJ2-1; D is uncertain. Source material: blood. The TCR was taken from a girl under 18 with multiple sclerosis. In DNA, the CDR3 is TGTGCCGGCAGCCGCAACACAGAAAATGAGCAGTTCTTC. This encodes CAGSRNTENEQFF.